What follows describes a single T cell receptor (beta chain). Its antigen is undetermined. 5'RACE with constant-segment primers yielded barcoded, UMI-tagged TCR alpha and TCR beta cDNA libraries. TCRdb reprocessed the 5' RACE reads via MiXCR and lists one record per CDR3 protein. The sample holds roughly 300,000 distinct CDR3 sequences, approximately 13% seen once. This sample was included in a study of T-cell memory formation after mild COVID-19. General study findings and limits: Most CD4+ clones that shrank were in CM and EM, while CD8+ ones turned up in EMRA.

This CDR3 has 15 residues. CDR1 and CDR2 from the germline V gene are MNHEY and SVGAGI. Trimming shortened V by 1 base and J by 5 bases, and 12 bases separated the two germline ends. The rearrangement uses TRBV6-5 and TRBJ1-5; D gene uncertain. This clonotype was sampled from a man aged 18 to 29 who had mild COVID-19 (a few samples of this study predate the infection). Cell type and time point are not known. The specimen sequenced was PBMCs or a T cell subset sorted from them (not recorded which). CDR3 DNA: TGTGCCAGCAGTTACTTGTCCGGAGGCGATCAGCCCCAGCATTTT. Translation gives CASSYLSGGDQPQHF.